This TCR beta chain was identified during a study of cytomegalovirus exposure and HLA in healthy donors. Generated by immunoSEQ multiplex PCR, the TCRdb table keeps only in-frame clones and is missing some. The sample lists 100,000 to 150,000 clones, approximately 90% occurring once. The CDR3 spans 13 residues. The germline V and J ends were trimmed by 0 bases and 10 bases, with 7 bases remaining between them. Germline CDR1 reads SGHAT; CDR2 reads FQNNGV. This clone was observed once. Its antigen is unknown. Study observations and caveats: The majority of TCR sequences were rare, yet some public TCRs appeared in many donors. According to a subsequent analysis, TCR clusters from the first cohort were inclined to appear together in the 110 or so validation repertoires.

The clonotype was recovered from a woman in her late teens or twenties in good health and CMV-seronegative. The rearrangement uses TRBV11-2 and TRBJ1-6; D gene uncertain. Sequencing used PBMCs. The CDR3 here is CASSLDPGSPLHF. CDR3 nucleotide sequence: TGTGCCAGCAGCTTAGATCCGGGATCACCCCTCCACTTT. Full variable domain (outside the CDR3, taken from reference TRBV11-2 and TRBJ1-6): EAGVAQSPRYKIIEKRQSVAFWCNPISGHATLYWYQQILGQGPKLLIQFQNNGVVDDSQLPKDRFSAERLKGVDSTLKIQPAKLEDSAVYLCASSLDPGSPLHFGNGTRLTVT.